A selection of T cell receptor beta chains follows, all from one sample in a study of blood T cell repertoires in COVID-19. Sequenced by immunoSEQ multiplex PCR; TCRdb stores in-frame clones only, minus some. Of approximately 89,000 clones listed, more than 75% are singletons. Specimen: peripheral blood. Receptors originate from a woman aged 70-85 years with acute or convalescent COVID-19. Both conserved end residues are part of each CDR3. D genes are given only for firm matches.

d_call: TRBD2
v_call: TRBV4-2
j_call: TRBJ2-1
cdr3_aa: CASSQDGMGGNNEQFF

d_call: .
v_call: TRBV5-6
j_call: TRBJ1-2
cdr3_aa: CASSSFGGPPGGGYGYTF

d_call: .
v_call: TRBV7-8
j_call: TRBJ1-3
cdr3_aa: CASSLTGAGNTIYF

d_call: .
v_call: TRBV4-3
j_call: TRBJ1-1
cdr3_aa: CASSQEEGTGTEAFF

d_call: TRBD1
v_call: TRBV27
j_call: TRBJ1-2
cdr3_aa: CASSPRTGSDRGITMGNGYTF

d_call: .
v_call: TRBV10-3
j_call: TRBJ2-1
cdr3_aa: CAISLVRENEQFF

d_call: .
v_call: TRBV11-2
j_call: TRBJ2-1
cdr3_aa: CASSLTRTGEQFF

d_call: TRBD2
v_call: TRBV9
j_call: TRBJ2-1
cdr3_aa: CASSDQTSGGANEQFF

d_call: .
v_call: TRBV19
j_call: TRBJ1-6
cdr3_aa: CASSIGKGQLLSPLHF

d_call: .
v_call: TRBV7-9
j_call: TRBJ1-1
cdr3_aa: CASSLERRTAEAFF

d_call: .
v_call: TRBV5-6
j_call: TRBJ2-3
cdr3_aa: CASSPDTYREFGTDTQYF

d_call: .
v_call: TRBV3-1/TRBV3-2
j_call: TRBJ1-4
cdr3_aa: CASIGRGNEKLFF

d_call: .
v_call: TRBV4-3
j_call: TRBJ2-1
cdr3_aa: CASSQVSAGSYNEQFF

d_call: TRBD2
v_call: TRBV20-1
j_call: TRBJ2-3
cdr3_aa: CSASLAGADTQYF

d_call: TRBD1
v_call: TRBV4-1
j_call: TRBJ2-3
cdr3_aa: CASSHQLRTGGTDTQYF

d_call: TRBD2
v_call: TRBV9
j_call: TRBJ2-1
cdr3_aa: CASSRTSGMGDNEQFF

d_call: .
v_call: TRBV6-2/TRBV6-3
j_call: TRBJ2-2
cdr3_aa: CASSRLGSNTGELFF

d_call: .
v_call: TRBV30
j_call: TRBJ2-1
cdr3_aa: CAWRGPPSSGRREQFF

d_call: TRBD2
v_call: TRBV12-5
j_call: TRBJ2-2
cdr3_aa: CASGSLGGDRGTGELFF

d_call: TRBD1
v_call: TRBV10-2
j_call: TRBJ2-4
cdr3_aa: CASLGTDKNIQYF

d_call: .
v_call: TRBV6-5
j_call: TRBJ2-5
cdr3_aa: CASRRGVQETQYF

d_call: TRBD2
v_call: TRBV5-7
j_call: TRBJ2-1
cdr3_aa: CASSYHSGGAREQFF

d_call: TRBD2
v_call: TRBV19
j_call: TRBJ2-1
cdr3_aa: CASSGTSGYNEQFF

d_call: TRBD2
v_call: TRBV5-1
j_call: TRBJ2-3
cdr3_aa: CASSLELAGGTDTQYF

d_call: .
v_call: TRBV30
j_call: TRBJ2-3
cdr3_aa: CAWSVLDTQYF

d_call: .
v_call: TRBV5-6
j_call: TRBJ2-5
cdr3_aa: CASSLRNSQETQYF

d_call: .
v_call: TRBV28
j_call: TRBJ1-5
cdr3_aa: CASSAGQSSNQPQHF

d_call: .
v_call: TRBV11-3
j_call: TRBJ1-1
cdr3_aa: CASSLRDTAEAFF

d_call: .
v_call: TRBV3-1/TRBV3-2
j_call: TRBJ2-3
cdr3_aa: CASSPREREDTQYF